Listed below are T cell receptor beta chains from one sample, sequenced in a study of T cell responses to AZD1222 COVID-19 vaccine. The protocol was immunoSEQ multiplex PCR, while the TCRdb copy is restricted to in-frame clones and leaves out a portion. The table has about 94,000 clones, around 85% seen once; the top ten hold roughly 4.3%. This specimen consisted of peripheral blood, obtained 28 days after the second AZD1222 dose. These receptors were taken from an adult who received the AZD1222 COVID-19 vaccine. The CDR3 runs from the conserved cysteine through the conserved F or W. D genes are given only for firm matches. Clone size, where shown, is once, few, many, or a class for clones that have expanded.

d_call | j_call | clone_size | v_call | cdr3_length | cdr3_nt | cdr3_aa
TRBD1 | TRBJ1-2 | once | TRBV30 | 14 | TGTGCCTGGAGTGTACAGGGGGGGCGAAGTGGCTACACCTTC | CAWSVQGGRSGYTF
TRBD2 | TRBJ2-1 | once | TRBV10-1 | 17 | TGCGCCAGCAGTGAGTCTATTCTAGCGGGGGGGCAGAATGAGCAGTTCTTC | CASSESILAGGQNEQFF
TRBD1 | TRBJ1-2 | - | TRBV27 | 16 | TGTGCCAGCAGCCGCCACAAGGGACAGGGGGACTATGGCTACACCTTC | CASSRHKGQGDYGYTF
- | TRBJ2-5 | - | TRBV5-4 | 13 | TGTGCCAGCAGCTTGGGTGGGGAAGAGACCCAGTACTTC | CASSLGGEETQYF
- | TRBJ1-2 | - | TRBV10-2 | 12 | TGCGCCAGTACCGGGACCGATTATGGCTACACCTTC | CASTGTDYGYTF
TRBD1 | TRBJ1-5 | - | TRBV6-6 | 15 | TGTGCCAGCAGTTACTCGACAGGGGGCAATCAGCCCCAGCATTTT | CASSYSTGGNQPQHF
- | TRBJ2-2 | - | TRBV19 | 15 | TGTGCCAGTAGTATGGCTCGGGGGCGGACCGGGGAGCTGTTTTTT | CASSMARGRTGELFF
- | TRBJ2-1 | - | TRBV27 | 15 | TGTGCCAGCAGGTCCGGGGGAGGAGGGTACAATGAGCAGTTCTTC | CASRSGGGGYNEQFF
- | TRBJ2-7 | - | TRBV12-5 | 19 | TGTGCTAGATGCATCCCTGAAAGCCCCTGTGGGGACAAGCTATACGAGCAGTACTTC | CARCIPESPCGDKLYEQYF
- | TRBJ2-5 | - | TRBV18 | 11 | TGTGCCAGCTCACCTCAAGAGACCCAGTACTTC | CASSPQETQYF
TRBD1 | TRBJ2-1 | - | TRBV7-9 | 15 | TGTGCCAGCAGCTGGGTCCGGACAGGGGGCAATGAGCAGTTCTTC | CASSWVRTGGNEQFF
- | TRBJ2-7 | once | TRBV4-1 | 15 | TGCGCCAGCAGCCCGGGACTTCTGAGCTCCTACGAGCAGTACTTC | CASSPGLLSSYEQYF
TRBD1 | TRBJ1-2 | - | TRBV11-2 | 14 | TGTGCCAGCAGCCCTACCCGGGACAGGGGATCGTTCACCTTC | CASSPTRDRGSFTF
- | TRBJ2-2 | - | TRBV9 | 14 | TGTGCCAGCAGCGTAGTAGGGGAGACCGGGGAGCTGTTTTTT | CASSVVGETGELFF
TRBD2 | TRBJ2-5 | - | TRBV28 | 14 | TGTGCCAGCAGAAGTAGCGGGAGGGGAGAGACCCAGTACTTC | CASRSSGRGETQYF
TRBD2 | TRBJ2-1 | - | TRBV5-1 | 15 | TGCGCCAGCGCCTTTGGGATCGGGGGGTACAATGAGCAGTTCTTC | CASAFGIGGYNEQFF
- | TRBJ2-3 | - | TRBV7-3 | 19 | TGTGCCAGCAGCTTATTCCCAGCTCGCGGTAGGGTTAGCACAGATACGCAGTATTTT | CASSLFPARGRVSTDTQYF
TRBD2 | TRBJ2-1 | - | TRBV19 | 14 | TGTGCCAGTAGTATAGTGAGGGAGGGCCCATTTTTGGTCTTC | CASSIVREGPFLVF
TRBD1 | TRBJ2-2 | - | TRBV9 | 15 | TGTGCCAGCAGCGTGGGACAGCCGAACACCGGGGAGCTGTTTTTT | CASSVGQPNTGELFF
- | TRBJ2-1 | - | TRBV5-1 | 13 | TGCGCCAGCAGCCCGCAGGGCTACAATGAGCAGTTCTTC | CASSPQGYNEQFF
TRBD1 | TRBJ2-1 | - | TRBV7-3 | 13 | TGTGCCAGCAGCCATACACAGGGGTATGAGCAGTTCTTC | CASSHTQGYEQFF
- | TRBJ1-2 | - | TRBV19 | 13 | TGTGCCAGTAACCCGACAGGTAGCTATGGCTACACCTTC | CASNPTGSYGYTF
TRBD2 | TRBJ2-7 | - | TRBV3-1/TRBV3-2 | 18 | TGTGCCAGCAGCGCACGATCCCAACAAAGCGGGAGATTCTACGAGCAGTACTTC | CASSARSQQSGRFYEQYF
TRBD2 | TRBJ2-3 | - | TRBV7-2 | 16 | TGTGCCAGCAGCTTGGGACTAGCGGGAGGGCCAGATACGCAGTATTTT | CASSLGLAGGPDTQYF